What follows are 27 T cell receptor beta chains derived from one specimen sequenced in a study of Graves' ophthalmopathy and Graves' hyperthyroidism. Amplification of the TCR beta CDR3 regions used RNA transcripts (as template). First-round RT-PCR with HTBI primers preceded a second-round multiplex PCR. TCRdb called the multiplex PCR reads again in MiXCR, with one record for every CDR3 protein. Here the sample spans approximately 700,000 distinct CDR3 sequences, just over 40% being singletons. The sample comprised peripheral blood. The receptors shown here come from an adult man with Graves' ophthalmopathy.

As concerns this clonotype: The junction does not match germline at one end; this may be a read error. The CDR3 reads CSAGTGHTEAFF. CDR3 DNA sequence: TGCAGTGCTGGGACAGGGCACACTGAGGCTTTCTTT. V gene TRBV20-1 combines with J gene TRBJ1-1, with 9 bases that match TRBD1. The CDR3 loop spans 12 amino acids. Germline assignment: CDR1 DFQATT and CDR2 SNEGSKA (reference sequence).

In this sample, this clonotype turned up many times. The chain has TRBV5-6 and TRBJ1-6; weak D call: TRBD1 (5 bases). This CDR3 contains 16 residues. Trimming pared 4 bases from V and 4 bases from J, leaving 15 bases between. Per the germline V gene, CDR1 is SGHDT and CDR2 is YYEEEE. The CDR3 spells CASSARRTKYNSPLHF. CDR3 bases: TGTGCCAGCAGCGCGCGGAGGACAAAGTATAATTCACCCCTCCACTTT.

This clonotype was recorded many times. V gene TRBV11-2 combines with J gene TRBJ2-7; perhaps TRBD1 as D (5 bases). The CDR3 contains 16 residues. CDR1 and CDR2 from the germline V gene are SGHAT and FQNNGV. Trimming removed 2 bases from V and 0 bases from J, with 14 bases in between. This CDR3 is CASSLPGQGYSYEQYF. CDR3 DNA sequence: TGTGCCAGCAGCTTACCTGGGCAGGGATACTCCTACGAGCAGTACTTC.

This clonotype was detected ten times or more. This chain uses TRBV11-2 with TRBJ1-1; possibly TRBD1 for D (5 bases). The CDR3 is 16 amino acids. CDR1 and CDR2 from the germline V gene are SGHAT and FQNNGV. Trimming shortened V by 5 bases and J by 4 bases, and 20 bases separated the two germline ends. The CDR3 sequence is CASSQSGAAGSTEAFF. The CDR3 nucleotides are TGTGCCAGCAGCCAGAGCGGGGCCGCAGGGTCCACTGAAGCTTTCTTT.

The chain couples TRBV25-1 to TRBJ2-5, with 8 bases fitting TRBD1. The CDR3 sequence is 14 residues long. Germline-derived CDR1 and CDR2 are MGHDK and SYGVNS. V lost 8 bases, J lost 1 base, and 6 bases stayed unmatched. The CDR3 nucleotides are TGTGCCAGCTCAACAGGGGGGATCCAAGAGACCCAGTACTTC. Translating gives CASSTGGIQETQYF. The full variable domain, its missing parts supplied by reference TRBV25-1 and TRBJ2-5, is EADIYQTPRYLVIGTGKKITLECSQTMGHDKMYWYQQDPGMELHLIHYSYGVNSTEKGDLSSESTVSRIRTEHFPLTLESARPSHTSQYLCASSTGGIQETQYFGPGTRLLVL.

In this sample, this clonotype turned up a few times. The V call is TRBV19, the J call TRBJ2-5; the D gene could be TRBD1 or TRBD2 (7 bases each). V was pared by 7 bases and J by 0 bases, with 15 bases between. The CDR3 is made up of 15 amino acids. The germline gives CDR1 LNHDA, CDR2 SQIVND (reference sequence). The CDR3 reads CASTMTGRDQETQYF. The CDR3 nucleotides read TGTGCCAGTACAATGACAGGGAGGGACCAAGAGACCCAGTACTTC.

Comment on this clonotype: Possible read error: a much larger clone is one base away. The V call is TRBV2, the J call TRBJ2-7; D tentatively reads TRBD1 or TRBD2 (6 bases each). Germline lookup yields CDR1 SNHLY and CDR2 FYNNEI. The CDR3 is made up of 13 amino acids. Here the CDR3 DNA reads TGTGTCAGCAGGGGACTCCCGGGAGACGAGCAGTACTTC. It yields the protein CVSRGLPGDEQYF.

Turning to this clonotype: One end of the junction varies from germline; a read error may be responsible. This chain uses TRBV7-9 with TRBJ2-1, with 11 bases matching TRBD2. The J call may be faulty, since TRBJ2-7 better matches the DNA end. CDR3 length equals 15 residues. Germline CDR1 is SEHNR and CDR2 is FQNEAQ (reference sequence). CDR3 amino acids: CASSVAGGLYNEQYF. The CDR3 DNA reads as TGTGCCAGCAGCGTAGCGGGGGGGCTCTACAATGAGCAGTACTTC.

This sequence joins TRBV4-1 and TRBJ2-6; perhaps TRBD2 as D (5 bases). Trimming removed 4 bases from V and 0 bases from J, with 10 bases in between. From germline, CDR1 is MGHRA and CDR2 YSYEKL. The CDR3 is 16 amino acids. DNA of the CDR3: TGCGCCAGCAGCCGCCGGGGAGACTCTGGGGCCAACGTCCTGACTTTC. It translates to CASSRRGDSGANVLTF.

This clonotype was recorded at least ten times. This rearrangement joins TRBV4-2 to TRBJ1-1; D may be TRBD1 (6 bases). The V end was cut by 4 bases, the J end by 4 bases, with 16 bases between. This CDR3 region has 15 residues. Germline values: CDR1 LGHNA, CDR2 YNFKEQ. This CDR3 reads CASSLAGARGTEAFF. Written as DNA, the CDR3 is TGTGCCAGCAGCCTGGCGGGGGCTCGCGGCACTGAAGCTTTCTTT.

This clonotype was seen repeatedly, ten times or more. CDR3 amino acids: CASSMSQTKETQYF. CDR3 bases: TGTGCCAGTAGTATGAGTCAGACGAAAGAGACCCAGTACTTC. The rearrangement uses TRBV19 and TRBJ2-5; D unresolved. Germline-derived CDR1 and CDR2 are LNHDA and SQIVND (reference sequence). The V gene lost 3 bases and the J gene lost 3 bases, with 11 bases spanning the gap. The CDR3 covers 14 residues.

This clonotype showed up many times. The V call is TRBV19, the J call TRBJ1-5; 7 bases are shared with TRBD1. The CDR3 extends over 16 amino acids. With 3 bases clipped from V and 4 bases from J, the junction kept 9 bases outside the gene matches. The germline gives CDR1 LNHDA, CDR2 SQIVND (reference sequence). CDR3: CASSIPGRGANQPQHF. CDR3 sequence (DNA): TGTGCCAGTAGTATTCCTGGCAGGGGGGCAAATCAGCCCCAGCATTTT. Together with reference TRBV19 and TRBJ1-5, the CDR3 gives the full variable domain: DGGITQSPKYLFRKEGQNVTLSCEQNLNHDAMYWYRQDPGQGLRLIYYSQIVNDFQKGDIAEGYSVSREKKESFPLTVTSAQKNPTAFYLCASSIPGRGANQPQHFGDGTRLSIL.

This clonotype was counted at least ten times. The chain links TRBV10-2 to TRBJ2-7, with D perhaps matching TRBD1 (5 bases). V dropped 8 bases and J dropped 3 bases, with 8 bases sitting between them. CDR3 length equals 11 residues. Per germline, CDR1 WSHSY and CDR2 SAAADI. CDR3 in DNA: TGCGCCAGCGCCCAGGGCTACGAGCAGTACTTC. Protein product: CASAQGYEQYF.

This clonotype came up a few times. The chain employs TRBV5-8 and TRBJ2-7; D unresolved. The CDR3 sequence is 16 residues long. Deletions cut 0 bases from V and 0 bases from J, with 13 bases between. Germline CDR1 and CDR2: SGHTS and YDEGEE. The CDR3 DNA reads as TGTGCCAGCAGCTTGGGGGTAAGGCGCAGCTCCTACGAGCAGTACTTC. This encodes CASSLGVRRSSYEQYF.

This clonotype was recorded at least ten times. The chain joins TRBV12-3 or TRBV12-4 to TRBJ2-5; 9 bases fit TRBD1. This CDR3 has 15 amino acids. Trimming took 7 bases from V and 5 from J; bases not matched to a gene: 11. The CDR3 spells CASTRDRAFGETQYF. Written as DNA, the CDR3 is TGTGCCAGCACTCGGGACAGGGCATTCGGGGAGACCCAGTACTTC.

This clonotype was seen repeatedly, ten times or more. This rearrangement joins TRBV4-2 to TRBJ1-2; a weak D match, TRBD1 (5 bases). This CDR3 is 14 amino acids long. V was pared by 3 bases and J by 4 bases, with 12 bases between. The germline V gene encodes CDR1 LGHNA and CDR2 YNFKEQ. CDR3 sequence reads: CASSQPGDGYGYTF. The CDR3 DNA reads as TGTGCCAGCAGCCAGCCGGGGGACGGCTATGGCTACACCTTC.

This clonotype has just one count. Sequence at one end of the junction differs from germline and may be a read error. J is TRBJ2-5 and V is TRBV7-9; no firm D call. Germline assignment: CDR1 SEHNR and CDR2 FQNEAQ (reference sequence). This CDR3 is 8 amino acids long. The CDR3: CASSLGNF. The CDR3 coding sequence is TGTGCCAGCAGCTTAGGCAATTTC.

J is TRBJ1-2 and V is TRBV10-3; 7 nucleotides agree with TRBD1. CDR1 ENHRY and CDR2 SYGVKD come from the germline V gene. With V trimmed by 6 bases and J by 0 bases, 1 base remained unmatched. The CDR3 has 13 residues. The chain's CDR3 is CAIRGQSNYGYTF. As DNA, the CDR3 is TGTGCCATCAGGGGACAGTCTAACTATGGCTACACCTTC.

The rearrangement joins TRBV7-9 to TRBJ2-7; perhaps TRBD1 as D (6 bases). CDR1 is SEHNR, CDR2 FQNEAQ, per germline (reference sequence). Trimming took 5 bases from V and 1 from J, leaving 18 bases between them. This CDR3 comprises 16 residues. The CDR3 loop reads CASSLRGGGRSYEQYF. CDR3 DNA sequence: TGTGCCAGCAGCCTTCGTGGGGGCGGCCGGTCCTACGAGCAGTACTTC.

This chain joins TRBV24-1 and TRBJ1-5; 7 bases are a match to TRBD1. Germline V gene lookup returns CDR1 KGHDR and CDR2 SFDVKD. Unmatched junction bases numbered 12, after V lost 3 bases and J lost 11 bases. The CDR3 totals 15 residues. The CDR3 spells CATSDPSTGWETQHF. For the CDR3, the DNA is TGTGCCACCAGTGATCCTTCGACAGGGTGGGAGACCCAGCATTTT.

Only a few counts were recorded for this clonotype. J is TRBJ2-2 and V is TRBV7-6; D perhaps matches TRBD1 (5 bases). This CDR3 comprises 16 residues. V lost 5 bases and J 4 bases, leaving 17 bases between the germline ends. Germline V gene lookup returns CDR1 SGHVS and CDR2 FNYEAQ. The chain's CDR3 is CASSLPRQGPTGELFF. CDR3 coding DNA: TGTGCCAGCAGCCTCCCCCGGCAGGGCCCCACCGGGGAGCTGTTTTTT.

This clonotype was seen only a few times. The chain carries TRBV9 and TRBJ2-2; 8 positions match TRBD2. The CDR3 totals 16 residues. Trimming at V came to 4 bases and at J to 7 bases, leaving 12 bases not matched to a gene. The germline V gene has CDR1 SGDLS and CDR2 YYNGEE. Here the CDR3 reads CASSTGLALMSGELFF. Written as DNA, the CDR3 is TGTGCCAGCAGCACCGGACTAGCCCTGATGAGCGGGGAGCTGTTTTTT.

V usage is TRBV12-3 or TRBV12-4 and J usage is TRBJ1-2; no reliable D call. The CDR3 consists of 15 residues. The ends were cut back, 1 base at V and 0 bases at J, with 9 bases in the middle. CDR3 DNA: TGTGCCAGCAGTTTAGACAGCATGGCTAACTATGGCTACACCTTC. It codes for CASSLDSMANYGYTF.

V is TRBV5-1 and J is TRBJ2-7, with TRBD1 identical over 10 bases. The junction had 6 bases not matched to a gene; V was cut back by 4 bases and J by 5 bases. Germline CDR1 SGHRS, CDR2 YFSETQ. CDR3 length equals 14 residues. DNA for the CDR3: TGCGCCAGCAGCCCCATGGACAGGGGGGACGAGCAGTACGTC. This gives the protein CASSPMDRGDEQYV.

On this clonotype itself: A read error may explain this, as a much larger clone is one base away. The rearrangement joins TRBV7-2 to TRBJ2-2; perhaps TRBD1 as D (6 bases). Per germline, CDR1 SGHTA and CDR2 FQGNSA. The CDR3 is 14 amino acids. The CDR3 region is CANSLQGFPGELFF. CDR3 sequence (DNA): TGTGCCAACAGCTTACAGGGATTCCCCGGGGAGCTGTTTTTT.

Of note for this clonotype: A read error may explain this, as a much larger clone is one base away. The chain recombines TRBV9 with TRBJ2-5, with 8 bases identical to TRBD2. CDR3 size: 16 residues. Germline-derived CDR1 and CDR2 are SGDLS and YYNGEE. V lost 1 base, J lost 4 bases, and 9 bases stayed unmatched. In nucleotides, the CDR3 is TGTGCCAGCAGCGTAACATCGACAGCGGGAGCAGAGACCCAGTACTTC. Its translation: CASSVTSTAGAETQYF.

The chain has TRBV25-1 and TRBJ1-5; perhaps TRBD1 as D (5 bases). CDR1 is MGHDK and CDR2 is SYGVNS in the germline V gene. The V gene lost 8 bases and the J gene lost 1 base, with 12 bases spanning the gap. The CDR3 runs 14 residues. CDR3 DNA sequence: TGTGCCAGCGATGGGGCTCGGAGCAATCAGCCCCAGCATTTT. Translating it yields CASDGARSNQPQHF.